This entry describes one T cell receptor beta chain. What it recognizes is unknown. From the reads, TCRdb called clonotypes with MiXCR, one entry per CDR3 protein. Of around 490,000 distinct CDR3 sequences detected, about 25% appear once; the ten largest clones hold 13%. Trimming removed 4 bases from V and 5 bases from J; junction bases left unmatched: 11. The CDR3 spans 15 residues. Germline V gives CDR1 SGHNT, CDR2 YYREEE (reference sequence). This specimen comes from a study of T cell repertoires in cytomegalovirus infection. Study-wide background: Indications came from public TCR beta signatures; they pointed to CMV infection and to a matching HLA type. Study-level results: Frequencies of public TCR beta families were cumulated, and this identified carriers of CMV plus the relevant HLA. There were HLA-C-restricted CMV-specific TCR beta clonotypes dominating the ex vivo response.

This chain links TRBV5-4 with TRBJ2-5; 7 bases agree with TRBD1. Sequenced sample: PBMCs. This receptor was identified in a human donor in good health (CMV status not recorded). Some clones in this sample may be carry-over from other donors' samples. Written as DNA, the CDR3 is TGTGCCAGCAGCCCCACCGGACAGGTGAAGGAGACCCAGTACTTC. Its protein product is CASSPTGQVKETQYF.